Shown below are 16 T cell receptor beta chains from a single sample sequenced in a study of blood T cell repertoires in COVID-19. Only in-frame clones appear in the TCRdb table, and some are missing; sequencing was by immunoSEQ multiplex PCR. The sample yields 150,000 to 200,000 clones, around 90% seen once. Sequenced material: peripheral blood. These receptors were collected from a woman in her fifties or sixties who had recovered from COVID-19.

This chain connects TRBV9 to TRBJ2-3; D might be TRBD2 (5 bases). Deletions cut 1 base from V and 10 bases from J, with 10 bases between. The CDR3 totals 12 residues. Per germline, CDR1 SGDLS and CDR2 YYNGEE. The CDR3 region is CASSVRGLAQYF. The CDR3, as DNA: TGTGCCAGCAGCGTACGGGGTCTCGCGCAGTATTTT.

This clone was observed a few times. The chain employs TRBV28 and TRBJ2-2; D possibly corresponds to TRBD1 (5 bases). CDR1 is MDHEN, CDR2 SYDVKM, per germline. Trimming pared 1 base from V and 8 bases from J, leaving 11 bases between. This CDR3 comprises 14 residues. The CDR3: CASSLYGASGELFF. As DNA, the CDR3 is TGTGCCAGCAGTTTATATGGGGCGTCTGGGGAGCTGTTTTTT.

The J gene is TRBJ1-3, the V gene TRBV9; no clear D. The CDR3 has 15 amino acids. Germline CDR1 and CDR2: SGDLS and YYNGEE. V was cut by 4 bases and J by 6 bases, with 17 bases left in between. CDR3 in amino acids: CASSPRAYGTNTIYF. The CDR3 nucleotides are TGTGCCAGCAGCCCCAGAGCGTATGGAACAAACACCATATATTTT.

This chain uses TRBV6-1 with TRBJ2-2; 9 nucleotides agree with TRBD2. CDR3 size: 17 residues. The germline gives CDR1 MNHNS, CDR2 SASEGT. The V segment lost 4 bases and the J segment 7 bases; nucleotides outside the gene matches: 13. The CDR3 sequence is CASSARALRGGYGELFF. The CDR3 DNA is TGTGCCAGCAGTGCACGGGCTTTGCGGGGGGGGTACGGGGAGCTGTTTTTT.

The chain has TRBV6-6 and TRBJ2-5; 8 nucleotides align to TRBD2. The CDR3 loop spans 13 amino acids. Germline V gives CDR1 MNHNY, CDR2 SVGAGI (reference sequence). The trim removed 2 bases at V and 5 bases at J, leaving 1 base unmatched. The CDR3 sequence: CASSYTSGETQYF. DNA of the CDR3: TGTGCCAGCAGTTACACTAGCGGTGAGACCCAGTACTTC.

The V call is TRBV7-9, the J call TRBJ1-2; D unclear. The CDR3 length is 13 residues. V lost 7 bases and J lost 0, with 9 bases in between. The germline V gene has CDR1 SEHNR and CDR2 FQNEAQ (reference sequence). The CDR3 sequence is CASTPSANYGYTF. The CDR3 bases are TGTGCCAGCACCCCCTCAGCTAACTATGGCTACACCTTC.

This clone came up a few times. The chain uses TRBV7-9 and TRBJ1-6, with 9 bases that match TRBD1. CDR3 length equals 16 residues. V lost 6 bases to trimming and J lost 10 bases; unmatched junction nucleotides: 13. In germline, CDR1 is SEHNR, CDR2 FQNEAQ (reference sequence). Here the CDR3 DNA reads TGTGCCAGCAGAGCCTTTACAGGGGGCGTAAAATCACCCCTCCACTTT. Translating it yields CASRAFTGGVKSPLHF.

The chain recombines TRBV5-1 with TRBJ2-3; the match to TRBD2 covers 11 bases. The CDR3 extends over 15 amino acids. V shed 4 bases and J 1 base; nucleotides not matched to a gene: 2. Germline assignment: CDR1 SGHRS and CDR2 YFSETQ. Written as DNA, the CDR3 is TGCGCCAGCAGCGTGGGACTAGCGGGCACAGATACGCAGTATTTT. The encoded protein is CASSVGLAGTDTQYF.

The chain recombines TRBV14 with TRBJ1-6; unclear D gene. This CDR3 is 18 amino acids long. Trimming removed 2 bases at V and 0 bases at J, with 14 bases between. Germline V gene sequence: CDR1 SGHDN, CDR2 FVKESK. CDR3 protein: CASSQSTGFSSYNSPLHF. As DNA, the CDR3 is TGTGCCAGCAGCCAAAGTACGGGGTTTAGCTCCTATAATTCACCCCTCCACTTT.

The chain couples TRBV6-4 to TRBJ1-6, with D possibly matching TRBD1 (5 bases). The CDR3 extends over 13 amino acids. Germline V CDR1 and CDR2: MRHNA, SNTAGT. V lost 2 bases, J lost 10 bases, and 9 bases lay in between. CDR3 in DNA: TGTGCCAGCAGTGACCACCGGGGGTCACCCCTCCACTTT. The encoded protein is CASSDHRGSPLHF.

V is TRBV27 and J is TRBJ2-7, with 11 bases matching TRBD2. The CDR3 loop spans 15 amino acids. Germline V gives CDR1 MNHEY, CDR2 SMNVEV (reference sequence). Germline trimming cut 4 bases from V and 2 bases from J; bases unmatched to any gene: 4. The CDR3 sequence is CASSSQTSGAYEQYF. In DNA, the CDR3 is TGTGCCAGCAGTTCGCAGACTAGCGGGGCCTACGAGCAGTACTTC.

This rearrangement joins TRBV7-9 to TRBJ2-7; the D gene is possibly TRBD2 (6 bases). Looked up from germline, CDR1 is SEHNR and CDR2 is FQNEAQ (reference sequence). The CDR3 totals 14 residues. V lost 1 base to trimming and J lost 6 bases, with 13 bases between them. CDR3 sequence reads: CASSLVGGGGEQYF. Written as DNA, the CDR3 is TGTGCCAGCAGCTTAGTTGGTGGGGGAGGCGAGCAGTACTTC.

This clone has only a few counts. The chain combines TRBV2 with TRBJ1-2; D gene unclear. V lost 2 bases and J lost 5, with 6 bases in between. CDR1 and CDR2 (germline): SNHLY, FYNNEI. The CDR3 has 12 residues. The CDR3 nucleotides read TGTGCCAGCAGTGAACGAGGTTATGGCTACACCTTC. Translated: CASSERGYGYTF.

This chain connects TRBV28 to TRBJ1-2; unclear D gene. With 6 bases removed from V and 8 bases from J, the gap between germline ends came to 25 bases. The CDR3 length is 16 residues. The germline CDR1 and CDR2 sequences are MDHEN and SYDVKM. In DNA, the CDR3 is TGTGCCAGCAGGACGACGGAAGCCGTGCGTTTGGAGGGCTACACCTTC. Protein product: CASRTTEAVRLEGYTF.

V gene TRBV7-3 combines with J gene TRBJ2-1; 10 positions match TRBD1. The CDR3 contains 19 residues. The V gene's germline CDR1 is SGHTA and CDR2 FQGTGA. Trimming at V came to 5 bases and at J to 1 base, leaving 14 bases not matched to a gene. CDR3 DNA: TGTGCCAGCAGCGCTACCGGGACAGGGGCGCTGGGTTCCTACAATGAGCAGTTCTTC. Protein sequence: CASSATGTGALGSYNEQFF.

The gene calls are TRBV6-1 and TRBJ1-1, with D perhaps matching TRBD1 (5 bases). This CDR3 comprises 14 residues. V was trimmed by 2 bases and J by 10 bases, leaving 17 bases between them. Germline V gives CDR1 MNHNS, CDR2 SASEGT. The CDR3 region is CASSEIDSSAAAFF. The CDR3 region has the DNA TGTGCCAGCAGTGAAATCGACAGTTCCGCCGCAGCTTTCTTT.